Each of the 20 T cell receptor beta chains below was sequenced from the same sample in a study of naive and memory T cell subsets. Two oligonucleotides, mixed equimolar, formed the beta constant-region primer covering TRBC1 and TRBC2. TCRdb re-called the UMI-ligation and nested PCR reads with MiXCR, one entry per CDR3 protein. The sample has around 40,000 distinct CDR3 sequences; about 14% are singletons. The sample was effector memory CD4+ T cells from blood. The subset here: effector memory, CD45RA- CD27-. These receptors all stem from a human donor in good health.

The table lists this clonotype with a few counts. The chain employs TRBV10-3 and TRBJ2-7; D gene ambiguous. The length of the CDR3 is 17 residues. The germline CDR1 and CDR2 sequences are ENHRY and SYGVKD. Trimming took off 2 bases at V and 2 bases at J, with 19 bases between the two ends. This CDR3 reads CAISEPQNAVVTYEQYF. CDR3 sequence (DNA): TGTGCCATCAGTGAGCCGCAAAATGCGGTTGTTACCTACGAGCAGTACTTC.

This clonotype was detected only a few times. The chain uses TRBV7-9 and TRBJ2-1, with a possible D match to TRBD2 (6 bases). V shed 7 bases and J shed 6 bases, with 10 bases lying between them. This CDR3 is 12 amino acids long. Germline V gives CDR1 SEHNR, CDR2 FQNEAQ (reference sequence). This CDR3 is CASTPSVNEQFF. The CDR3 DNA follows: TGTGCCAGCACCCCTAGCGTCAATGAGCAGTTCTTC.

V is TRBV5-6 and J is TRBJ2-1, with D hard to call. Trimming took 3 bases from V and 5 from J, leaving 15 bases between them. CDR1 and CDR2 from the germline V gene are SGHDT and YYEEEE. The CDR3 sequence is 15 residues long. This chain's CDR3 is CASSSLSLKDNEQFF. The CDR3 bases are TGTGCCAGCAGCTCCCTCTCCTTAAAAGACAATGAGCAGTTCTTC.

This clonotype appeared a few times. V usage is TRBV11-1 and J usage is TRBJ2-3, with D tentatively TRBD2 (5 bases). Trimming took off 1 base at V and 3 bases at J, with 14 bases between the two ends. CDR3 length: 16 residues. Germline CDR1 and CDR2: SGHAT and FQDESV (reference sequence). CDR3 protein: CASSLEVGERTDTQYF. The DNA of the CDR3 is TGTGCCAGCAGCTTAGAGGTGGGAGAGAGGACAGATACGCAGTATTTT.

This clonotype showed up many times. V is TRBV7-2 and J is TRBJ2-3; no firm D call. Looked up from germline, CDR1 is SGHTA and CDR2 is FQGNSA. The V gene lost 2 bases and the J gene lost 4 bases, with 10 bases spanning the gap. There are 14 residues in the CDR3. CDR3 amino acids: CASSLHPRPDTQYF. DNA for the CDR3: TGTGCCAGCAGCTTACATCCCAGGCCAGATACGCAGTATTTT.

This clonotype turned up a few times. The chain recombines TRBV11-3 with TRBJ2-1, with 9 bases matching TRBD2. V shed 5 bases and J 7 bases; nucleotides not matched to a gene: 9. The CDR3 loop spans 15 amino acids. Per germline, CDR1 SGHNT and CDR2 YENEEA. The CDR3 reads CASSLRSGLANEQFF. Written as DNA, the CDR3 is TGTGCCAGCAGCCTCCGATCGGGACTAGCAAATGAGCAGTTCTTC.

This clonotype was counted many times. The chain recombines TRBV18 with TRBJ2-1; weak D call: TRBD1 (5 bases). Looked up from germline, CDR1 is KGHSH and CDR2 is LQKENI. This CDR3 spans 13 amino acids. Trimming stripped 3 bases from V and 8 bases from J, with 11 bases between. The CDR3 protein is CASSPVGRDEQFF. For the CDR3, the DNA is TGTGCCAGCTCACCTGTAGGCAGGGATGAGCAGTTCTTC. The full variable domain, rest sourced from reference TRBV18 and TRBJ2-1, is NAGVMQNPRHLVRRRGQEARLRCSPMKGHSHVYWYRQLPEEGLKFMVYLQKENIIDESGMPKERFSAEFPKEGPSILRIQQVVRGDSAAYFCASSPVGRDEQFFGPGTRLTVL.

Concerning this clonotype: A much larger clone lies one base from this, so it may be a read error. The chain couples TRBV7-9 to TRBJ1-1; D ambiguous. The CDR3 totals 18 residues. The V end was cut by 1 base, the J end by 0 bases, with 18 bases between. The germline V gene encodes CDR1 SEHNR and CDR2 FQNEAQ (reference sequence). The CDR3 nucleotides are TGTGCCAGCAGCTTAGGCTGGCACACCGCTGCTTTGAACACTGAAGCTTTCTTT. As protein: CASSLGWHTAALNTEAFF.

Notes on this clonotype: This may be a read error, as it is one base from a much larger clone. The chain employs TRBV2 and TRBJ2-2; D might be TRBD1 or TRBD2, each matching 5 bases. The CDR3 sequence is 16 residues long. Looked up from germline, CDR1 is SNHLY and CDR2 is FYNNEI. V dropped 5 bases and J dropped 2 bases, with 15 bases sitting between them. The CDR3 loop is CASSPSRGRNTGELFF. The CDR3 DNA reads TGTGCCAGCAGTCCCTCCCGGGGACGTAACACCGGGGAGCTGTTTTTT.

The table lists this clonotype with many counts. The chain employs TRBV2 and TRBJ2-7; unclear D gene. V lost 6 bases, J lost 3 bases, and 15 bases lay in between. There are 14 residues in the CDR3. Germline-derived CDR1 and CDR2 are SNHLY and FYNNEI. CDR3 residues: CASRALSVDYEQYF. The CDR3 DNA reads as TGTGCCAGCAGGGCCCTCAGTGTGGACTACGAGCAGTACTTC.

The CDR3 is CAWSVRVGNYGYTF. CDR3 sequence (DNA): TGTGCCTGGAGTGTACGGGTGGGGAACTATGGCTACACCTTC. The J gene is TRBJ1-2, the V gene TRBV30; D not resolved. CDR1 GTSNPN and CDR2 SVGIG come from the germline V gene (reference sequence). The ends were cut back, 0 bases at V and 2 bases at J, with 10 bases in the middle. There are 14 residues in the CDR3.

This clonotype came up many times. This chain connects TRBV4-1 to TRBJ2-7, with 7 nucleotides matching TRBD2. Losses at the gene ends were 2 bases for V and 4 bases for J; bases not matched to a gene: 5. CDR1 and CDR2 from the germline V gene are MGHRA and YSYEKL. This CDR3 comprises 14 residues. The CDR3 protein is CASSQMGLPYEQYF. CDR3 sequence (DNA): TGCGCCAGCAGCCAAATGGGACTACCTTACGAGCAGTACTTC.

This chain joins TRBV5-1 and TRBJ2-3; 8 bases line up with TRBD2. Germline V CDR1 and CDR2: SGHRS, YFSETQ. The CDR3 length is 15 residues. J was trimmed by 4 bases and V by 0 bases; bases with no gene match: 4. CDR3 bases: TGCGCCAGCAGCTTGGCCGGGAGGGGCCCAGATACGCAGTATTTT. Protein product: CASSLAGRGPDTQYF.

The table lists this clonotype with a few counts. The chain has TRBV30 and TRBJ2-5, with TRBD2 identical over 12 bases. Unmatched junction bases numbered 0, after V lost 1 base and J lost 3 bases. Germline V gives CDR1 GTSNPN, CDR2 SVGIG (reference sequence). CDR3 length: 14 amino acids. CDR3 coding DNA: TGTGCCTGGAGTGGGACTAGCGGGAAAGAGACCCAGTACTTC. Its protein is CAWSGTSGKETQYF.

This clonotype has a count of ten or more. The chain joins TRBV6-1 to TRBJ2-7; D gene unclear. V was pared by 7 bases and J by 3 bases, with 7 bases between. The length of the CDR3 is 11 residues. Germline assignment: CDR1 MNHNS and CDR2 SASEGT. CDR3 DNA sequence: TGTGCCAGCACTCACGGCTACGAGCAGTACTTC. It codes for CASTHGYEQYF.

Only a few counts were recorded for this clonotype. This chain links TRBV5-1 with TRBJ2-1; a possible D gene is TRBD2 (7 bases). Germline CDR1 is SGHRS and CDR2 is YFSETQ. The CDR3 length is 17 residues. Trimming removed 0 bases at V and 1 base at J, with 14 bases between. The CDR3 loop is CASSLGGGPQSYNEQFF. In DNA, the CDR3 is TGCGCCAGCAGCTTGGGGGGGGGGCCTCAATCCTACAATGAGCAGTTCTTC. Complete variable domain (other parts from reference TRBV5-1 and TRBJ2-1): KAGVTQTPRYLIKTRGQQVTLSCSPISGHRSVSWYQQTPGQGLQFLFEYFSETQRNKGNFPGRFSGRQFSNSRSEMNVSTLELGDSALYLCASSLGGGPQSYNEQFFGPGTRLTVL.

V gene TRBV5-1 combines with J gene TRBJ2-2; no clear D. Trimming left V 2 bases short and J 0 bases short, with 8 bases between. This CDR3 region has 15 residues. The germline gives CDR1 SGHRS, CDR2 YFSETQ. The CDR3 loop reads CASSFSTSNTGELFF. CDR3 in DNA: TGCGCCAGCAGCTTCTCTACGTCGAACACCGGGGAGCTGTTTTTT.

The chain is built from TRBV2 and TRBJ1-1, with D perhaps matching TRBD1 (6 bases). In germline, CDR1 is SNHLY, CDR2 FYNNEI. The CDR3 has 14 amino acids. V lost 9 bases and J 4 bases, leaving 18 bases between the germline ends. CDR3 amino acids: CARTLRGGATEAFF. CDR3 nucleotides: TGTGCCAGGACCCTTAGGGGGGGGGCCACTGAAGCTTTCTTT.

V usage is TRBV11-1 and J usage is TRBJ2-5, with 11 bases aligning to TRBD2. From germline, CDR1 is SGHAT and CDR2 FQDESV (reference sequence). V was pared by 5 bases and J by 0 bases, with 8 bases of the junction left unmatched. The length of the CDR3 is 17 residues. CDR3 DNA sequence: TGTGCCAGCAGCCAGGGACTAGCGGACCTGTACCAAGAGACCCAGTACTTC. This translates into CASSQGLADLYQETQYF.

This clonotype was counted between two and nine times. The gene calls are TRBV5-4 and TRBJ2-2; D may be TRBD1 (6 bases). Trimming left V 4 bases short and J 7 bases short, with 20 bases between. The CDR3 sequence is 16 residues long. CDR1 is SGHNT and CDR2 is YYREEE in the germline V gene (reference sequence). In DNA, the CDR3 is TGTGCCAGCAGCACTGGACAGTTAAGGGGCCACGGGGAGCTGTTTTTT. It codes for CASSTGQLRGHGELFF.